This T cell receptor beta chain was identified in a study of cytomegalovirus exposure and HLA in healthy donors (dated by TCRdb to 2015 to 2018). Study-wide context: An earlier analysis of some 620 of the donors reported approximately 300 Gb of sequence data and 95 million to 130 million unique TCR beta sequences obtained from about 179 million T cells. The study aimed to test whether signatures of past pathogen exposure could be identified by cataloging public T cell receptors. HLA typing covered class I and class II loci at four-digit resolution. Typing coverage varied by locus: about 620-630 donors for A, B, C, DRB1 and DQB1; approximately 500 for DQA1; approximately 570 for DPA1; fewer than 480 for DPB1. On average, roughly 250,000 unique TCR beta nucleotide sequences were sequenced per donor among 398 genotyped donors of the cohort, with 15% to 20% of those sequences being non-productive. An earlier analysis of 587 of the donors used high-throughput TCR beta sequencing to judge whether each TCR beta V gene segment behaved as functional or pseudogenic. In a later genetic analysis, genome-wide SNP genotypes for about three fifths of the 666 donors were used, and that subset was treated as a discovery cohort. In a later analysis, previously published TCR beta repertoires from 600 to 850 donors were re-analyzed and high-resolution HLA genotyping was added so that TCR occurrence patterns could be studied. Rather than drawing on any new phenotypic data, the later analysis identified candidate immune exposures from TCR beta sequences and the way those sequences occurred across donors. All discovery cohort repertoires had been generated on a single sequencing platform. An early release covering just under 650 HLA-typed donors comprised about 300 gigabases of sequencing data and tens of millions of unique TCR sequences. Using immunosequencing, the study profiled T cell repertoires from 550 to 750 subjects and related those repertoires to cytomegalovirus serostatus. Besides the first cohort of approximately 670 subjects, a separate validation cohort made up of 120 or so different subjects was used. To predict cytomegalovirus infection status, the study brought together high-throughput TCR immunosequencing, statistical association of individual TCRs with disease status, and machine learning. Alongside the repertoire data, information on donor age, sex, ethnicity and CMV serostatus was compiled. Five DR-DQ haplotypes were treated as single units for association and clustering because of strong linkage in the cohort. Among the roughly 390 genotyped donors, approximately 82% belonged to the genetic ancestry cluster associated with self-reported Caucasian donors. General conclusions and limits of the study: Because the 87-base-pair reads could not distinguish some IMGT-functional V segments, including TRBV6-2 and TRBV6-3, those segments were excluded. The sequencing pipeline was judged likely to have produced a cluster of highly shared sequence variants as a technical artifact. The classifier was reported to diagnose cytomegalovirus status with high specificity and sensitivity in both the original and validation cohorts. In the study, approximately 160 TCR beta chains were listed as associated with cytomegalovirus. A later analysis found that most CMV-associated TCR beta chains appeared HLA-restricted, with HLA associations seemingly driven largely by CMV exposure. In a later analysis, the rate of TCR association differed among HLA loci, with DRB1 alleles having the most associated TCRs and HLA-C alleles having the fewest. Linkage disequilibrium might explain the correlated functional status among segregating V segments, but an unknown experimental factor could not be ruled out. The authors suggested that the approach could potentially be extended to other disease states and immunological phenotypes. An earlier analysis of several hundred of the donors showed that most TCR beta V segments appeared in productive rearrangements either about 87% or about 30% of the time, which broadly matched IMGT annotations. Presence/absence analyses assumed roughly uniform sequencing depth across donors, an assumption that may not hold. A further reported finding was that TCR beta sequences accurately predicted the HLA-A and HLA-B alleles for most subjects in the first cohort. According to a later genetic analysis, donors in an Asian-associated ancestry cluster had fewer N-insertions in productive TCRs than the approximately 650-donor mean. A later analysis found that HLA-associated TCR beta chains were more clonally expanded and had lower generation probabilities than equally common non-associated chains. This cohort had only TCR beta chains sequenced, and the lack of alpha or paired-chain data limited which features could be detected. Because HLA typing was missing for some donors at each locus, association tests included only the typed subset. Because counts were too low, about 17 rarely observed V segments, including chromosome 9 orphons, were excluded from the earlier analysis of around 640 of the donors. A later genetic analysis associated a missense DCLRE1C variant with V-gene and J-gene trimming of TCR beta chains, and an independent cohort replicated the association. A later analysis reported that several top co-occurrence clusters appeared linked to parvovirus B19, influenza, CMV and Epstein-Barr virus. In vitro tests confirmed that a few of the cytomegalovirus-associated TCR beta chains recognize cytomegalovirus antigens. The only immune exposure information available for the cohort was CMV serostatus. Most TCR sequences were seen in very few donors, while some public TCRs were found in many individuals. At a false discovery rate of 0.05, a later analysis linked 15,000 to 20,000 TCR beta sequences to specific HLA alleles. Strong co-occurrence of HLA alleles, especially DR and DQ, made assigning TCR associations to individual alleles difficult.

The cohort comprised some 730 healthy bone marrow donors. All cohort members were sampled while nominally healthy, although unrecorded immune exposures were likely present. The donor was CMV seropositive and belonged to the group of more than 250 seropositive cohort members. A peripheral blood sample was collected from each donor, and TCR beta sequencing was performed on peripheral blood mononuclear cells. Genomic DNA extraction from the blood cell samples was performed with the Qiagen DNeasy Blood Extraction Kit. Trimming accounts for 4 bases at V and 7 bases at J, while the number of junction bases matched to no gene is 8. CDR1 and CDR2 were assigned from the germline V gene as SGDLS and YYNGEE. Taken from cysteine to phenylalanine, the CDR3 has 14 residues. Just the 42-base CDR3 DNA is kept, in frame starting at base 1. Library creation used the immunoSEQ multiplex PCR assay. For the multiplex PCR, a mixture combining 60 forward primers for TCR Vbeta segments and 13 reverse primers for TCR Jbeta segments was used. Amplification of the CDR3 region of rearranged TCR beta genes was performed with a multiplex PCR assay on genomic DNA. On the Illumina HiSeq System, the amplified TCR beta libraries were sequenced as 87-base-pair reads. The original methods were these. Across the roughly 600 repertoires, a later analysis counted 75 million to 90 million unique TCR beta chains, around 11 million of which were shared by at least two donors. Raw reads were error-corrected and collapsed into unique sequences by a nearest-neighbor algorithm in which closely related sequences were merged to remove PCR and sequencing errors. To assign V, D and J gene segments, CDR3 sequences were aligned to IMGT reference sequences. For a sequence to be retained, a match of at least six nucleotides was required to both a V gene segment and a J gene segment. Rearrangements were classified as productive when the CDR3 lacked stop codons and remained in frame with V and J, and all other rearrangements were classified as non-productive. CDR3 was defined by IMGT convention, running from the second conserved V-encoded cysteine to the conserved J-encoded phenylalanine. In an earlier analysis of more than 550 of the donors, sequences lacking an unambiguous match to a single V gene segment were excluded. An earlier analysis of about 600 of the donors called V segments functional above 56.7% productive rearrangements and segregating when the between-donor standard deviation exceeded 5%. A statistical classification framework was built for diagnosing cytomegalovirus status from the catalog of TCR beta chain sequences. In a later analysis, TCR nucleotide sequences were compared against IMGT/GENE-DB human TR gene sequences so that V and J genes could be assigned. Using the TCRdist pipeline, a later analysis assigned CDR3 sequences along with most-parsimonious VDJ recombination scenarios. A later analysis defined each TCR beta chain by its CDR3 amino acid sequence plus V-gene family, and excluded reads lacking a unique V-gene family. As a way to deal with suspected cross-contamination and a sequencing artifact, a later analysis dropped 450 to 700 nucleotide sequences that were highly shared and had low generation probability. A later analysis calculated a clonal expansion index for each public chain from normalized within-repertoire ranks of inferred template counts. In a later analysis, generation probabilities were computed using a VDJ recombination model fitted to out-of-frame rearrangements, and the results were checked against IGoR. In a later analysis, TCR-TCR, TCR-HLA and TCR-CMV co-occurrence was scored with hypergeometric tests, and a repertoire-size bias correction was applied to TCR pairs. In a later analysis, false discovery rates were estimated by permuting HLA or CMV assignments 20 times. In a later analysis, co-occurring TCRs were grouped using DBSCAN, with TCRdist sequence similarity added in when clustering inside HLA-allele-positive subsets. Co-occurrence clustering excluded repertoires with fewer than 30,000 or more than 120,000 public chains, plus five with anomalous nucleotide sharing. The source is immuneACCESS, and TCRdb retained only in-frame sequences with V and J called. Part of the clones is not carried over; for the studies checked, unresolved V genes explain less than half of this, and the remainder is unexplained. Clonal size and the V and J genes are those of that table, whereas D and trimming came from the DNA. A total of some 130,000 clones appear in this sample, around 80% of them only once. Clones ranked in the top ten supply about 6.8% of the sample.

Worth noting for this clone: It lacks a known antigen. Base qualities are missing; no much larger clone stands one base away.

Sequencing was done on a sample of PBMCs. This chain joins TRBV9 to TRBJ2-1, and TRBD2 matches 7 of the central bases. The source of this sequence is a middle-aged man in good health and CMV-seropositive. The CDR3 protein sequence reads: CASSPRRETNEQFF. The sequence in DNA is TGTGCCAGCAGCCCCAGGCGGGAGACGAATGAGCAGTTCTTC.